This T cell receptor beta chain stems from a study of cytomegalovirus exposure and HLA in healthy donors. The PCR made use of 60 Vbeta and 13 Jbeta primers. Here immunoSEQ multiplex PCR was the method, and the copy in TCRdb shows in-frame clones only, minus some. The table lists some 150,000 clones, roughly 78% of them singletons. The J segment lost 7 bases and the V segment lost 8 bases, leaving 13 bases of the junction unmatched. This CDR3 contains 15 residues. Germline V gene data show CDR1 as SGHAT and CDR2 as FQNNGV. This clone was seen only a few times. The chain couples TRBV11-2 to TRBJ2-1, with 8 nucleotides matching TRBD2. The specimen was PBMCs. The TCR originated in a middle-aged man in good health and CMV-seronegative. CDR3 residues: CASSRHDGRANEQFF. The CDR3 nucleotides are TGTGCCAGCTCCCGCCACGACGGGAGGGCTAATGAGCAGTTCTTC. Filled out from reference TRBV11-2 and TRBJ2-1, the complete variable domain reads EAGVAQSPRYKIIEKRQSVAFWCNPISGHATLYWYQQILGQGPKLLIQFQNNGVVDDSQLPKDRFSAERLKGVDSTLKIQPAKLEDSAVYLCASSRHDGRANEQFFGPGTRLTVL.